This T cell receptor (beta chain) was recorded in a study of blood T cell repertoires in COVID-19. The protocol was immunoSEQ multiplex PCR, while the TCRdb copy is restricted to in-frame clones and leaves out a portion. The table lists under 200,000 clones, over 70% of them singletons, with about 5.3% in the top ten. Trimming cost V 4 bases and J 4 bases; bases outside gene matches: 0. Germline V CDR1 and CDR2: SQVTM, ANQGSEA. The CDR3 is made up of 12 amino acids. Adults between about 18 and 89 years of age took part from 24 US areas. Participant-given clinical history determined each cohort assignment.

V is TRBV29-1 and J is TRBJ2-5; the match to TRBD1 covers 10 bases. The specimen was PBMCs or T cells enriched from blood (not recorded which). The source of this sequence is a woman aged 40 to 55 with acute COVID-19. CDR3 region: CSVGQGAETQYF. For the CDR3, the DNA is TGCAGCGTTGGACAGGGGGCAGAGACCCAGTACTTC.